This section outlines one TCR beta chain sequence together with its context. These data originate in a study of blood T cell repertoires in COVID-19. CDR3 size: 15 residues. CDR1 and CDR2 from the germline V gene are SGHDN and FVKESK. Trimming removed 4 bases from V and 2 bases from J, with 11 bases in between. This table comes from immunoSEQ multiplex PCR, and its TCRdb copy is limited to in-frame clones, with some not included. Among 180,000 or so clones listed, roughly three quarters were seen once. Specimen: PBMCs or T cells enriched from blood (not recorded which). The TCR originated in a man in his 60s who had been exposed to COVID-19. This chain uses TRBV14 with TRBJ2-2; D might be TRBD2 (6 bases). The CDR3 loop reads CASSPLAVNTGELFF. DNA of the CDR3: TGTGCCAGCAGCCCCTTAGCGGTAAACACCGGGGAGCTGTTTTTT.